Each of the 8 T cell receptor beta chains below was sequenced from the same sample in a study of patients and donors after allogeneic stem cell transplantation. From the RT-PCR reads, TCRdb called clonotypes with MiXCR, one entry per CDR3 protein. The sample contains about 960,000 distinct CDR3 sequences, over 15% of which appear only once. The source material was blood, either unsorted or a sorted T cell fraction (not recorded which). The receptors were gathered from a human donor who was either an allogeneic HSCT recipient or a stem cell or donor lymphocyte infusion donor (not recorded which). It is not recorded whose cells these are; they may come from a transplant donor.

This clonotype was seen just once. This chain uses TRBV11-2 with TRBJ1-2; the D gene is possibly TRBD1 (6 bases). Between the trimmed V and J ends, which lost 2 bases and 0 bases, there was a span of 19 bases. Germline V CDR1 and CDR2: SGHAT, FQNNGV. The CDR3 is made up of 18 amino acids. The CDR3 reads CASSLSAGTLLANYGYTF. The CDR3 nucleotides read TGTGCCAGCAGCTTATCTGCCGGGACACTACTAGCTAACTATGGCTACACCTTC.

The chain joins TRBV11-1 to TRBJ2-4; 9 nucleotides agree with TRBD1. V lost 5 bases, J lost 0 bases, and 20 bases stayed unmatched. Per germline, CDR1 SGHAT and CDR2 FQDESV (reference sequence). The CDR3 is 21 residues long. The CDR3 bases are TGTGCCAGCAGCCCCATTATATCGGGACAGGGTCCCCCTCTAGCCAAAAACATTCAGTACTTC. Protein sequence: CASSPIISGQGPPLAKNIQYF.

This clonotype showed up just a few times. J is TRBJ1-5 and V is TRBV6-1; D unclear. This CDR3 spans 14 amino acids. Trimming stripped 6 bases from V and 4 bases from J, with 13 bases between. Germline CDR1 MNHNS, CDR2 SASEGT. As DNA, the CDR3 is TGTGCCAGCAGGGGAGCTTTGGGAAATCAGCCCCAGCATTTT. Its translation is CASRGALGNQPQHF.

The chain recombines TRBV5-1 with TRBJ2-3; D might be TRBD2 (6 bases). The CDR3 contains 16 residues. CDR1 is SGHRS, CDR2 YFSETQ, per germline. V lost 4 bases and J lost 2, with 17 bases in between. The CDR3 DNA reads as TGCGCCAGCAGCCCGGGACTCGCCCCTACCACAGATACGCAGTATTTT. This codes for CASSPGLAPTTDTQYF. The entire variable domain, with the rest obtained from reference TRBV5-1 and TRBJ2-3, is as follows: KAGVTQTPRYLIKTRGQQVTLSCSPISGHRSVSWYQQTPGQGLQFLFEYFSETQRNKGNFPGRFSGRQFSNSRSEMNVSTLELGDSALYLCASSPGLAPTTDTQYFGPGTRLTVL.

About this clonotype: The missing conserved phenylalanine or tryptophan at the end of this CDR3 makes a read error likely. CDR3 coding DNA: TGTGCCAGCTCACCGTTGGGACCCCCACAAGAGACCCAGTACTCC. It yields the protein CASSPLGPPQETQYS. The V call is TRBV18, the J call TRBJ2-5; possibly TRBD1 or TRBD2 for D (5 bases each). The germline CDR1 and CDR2 sequences are KGHSH and LQKENI. Trimming took off 3 bases at V and 2 bases at J, with 13 bases between the two ends. The CDR3 covers 15 residues.

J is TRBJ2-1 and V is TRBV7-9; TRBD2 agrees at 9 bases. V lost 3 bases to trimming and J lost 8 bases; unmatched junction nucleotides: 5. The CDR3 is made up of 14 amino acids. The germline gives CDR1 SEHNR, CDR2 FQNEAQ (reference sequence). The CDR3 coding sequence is TGTGCCAGCAGCTTGTCTAGCGGGGCGGATGAGCAGTTCTTC. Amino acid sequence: CASSLSSGADEQFF. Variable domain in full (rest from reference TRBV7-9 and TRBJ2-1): DTGVSQNPRHKITKRGQNVTFRCDPISEHNRLYWYRQTLGQGPEFLTYFQNEAQLEKSRLLSDRFSAERPKGSFSTLEIQRTEQGDSAMYLCASSLSSGADEQFFGPGTRLTVL.

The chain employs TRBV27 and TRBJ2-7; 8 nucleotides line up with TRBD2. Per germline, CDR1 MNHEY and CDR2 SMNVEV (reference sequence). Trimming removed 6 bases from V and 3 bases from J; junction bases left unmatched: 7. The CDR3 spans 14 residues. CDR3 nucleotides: TGTGCCAGCAGACCTCGGGGGGGTATCTACGAGCAGTACTTC. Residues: CASRPRGGIYEQYF.

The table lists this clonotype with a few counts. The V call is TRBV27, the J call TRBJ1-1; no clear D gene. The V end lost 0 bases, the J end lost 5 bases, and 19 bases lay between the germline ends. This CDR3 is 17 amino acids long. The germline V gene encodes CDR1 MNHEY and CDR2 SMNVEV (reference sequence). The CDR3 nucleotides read TGTGCCAGCAGTTTATCAATGATGGAGCCCTTGAGGACTGAAGCTTTCTTT. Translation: CASSLSMMEPLRTEAFF.